This T cell receptor beta chain originates from a study of blood T cell repertoires in COVID-19. About the study: From the United States, Italy and Spain came samples of acute and convalescent COVID-19.

This clone appeared a few times. The CDR3 spans 12 residues. The V gene lost 2 bases and the J gene lost 2 bases, with 4 bases spanning the gap. Germline V gene lookup returns CDR1 LGHDT and CDR2 YNNKEL (reference sequence). Seattle patients were enrolled during active infection and followed longitudinally. Only in-frame clones appear in the TCRdb table, and some are missing; sequencing was by immunoSEQ multiplex PCR. The sample yields 210,000 or so clones, 84% seen once. This sequence was found in an elderly woman with COVID-19, enrolled during active disease. Material: peripheral blood. The rearrangement links TRBV3-1 (or the pseudogene TRBV3-2) to TRBJ2-7, with D unresolved. The CDR3 region is CASSQIAYEQYF. CDR3 bases: TGTGCCAGCAGCCAAATAGCCTACGAGCAGTACTTC.